Following are 4 T cell receptor beta chains from one sample sequenced in a study of cytomegalovirus exposure and HLA in healthy donors. The PCR ran on 60 Vbeta and 13 Jbeta primers. Profiling relied on immunoSEQ multiplex PCR, and the TCRdb table lists in-frame clones only, not all of them. Seen here are about 130,000 clones, approximately 80% observed once, and the top ten hold roughly 13%. The sequenced material came from PBMCs. All receptors come from a woman aged 40 to 50 in good health and CMV-seropositive.

V is TRBV7-9 and J is TRBJ1-2; 9 positions match TRBD1. CDR1 and CDR2 from the germline V gene are SEHNR and FQNEAQ (reference sequence). The length of the CDR3 is 15 residues. V trimming: 5 bases; J trimming: 5 bases; junction bases outside the gene matches: 9. The CDR3 loop reads CASSPSTGGSYGYTF. The DNA for the CDR3 is TGTGCCAGCAGCCCCTCAACAGGGGGCAGTTATGGCTACACCTTC.

This sequence joins TRBV27 and TRBJ1-5, with TRBD1 as a possible D gene (6 bases). There are 14 residues in the CDR3. CDR1 MNHEY and CDR2 SMNVEV come from the germline V gene (reference sequence). V was trimmed by 5 bases and J by 3 bases, leaving 11 bases between them. CDR3 nucleotides: TGTGCCAGCAGTCTTGACAGGATCAATCAGCCCCAGCATTTT. Amino acid sequence: CASSLDRINQPQHF.

This sequence joins TRBV9 and TRBJ2-3, with D perhaps matching TRBD1 (6 bases). The CDR3 has 17 amino acids. Germline CDR1 and CDR2: SGDLS and YYNGEE. The V end lost 5 bases, the J end lost 3 bases, and 22 bases lay between the germline ends. CDR3 residues: CASRDWSEGESTDTQYF. CDR3 nucleotide sequence: TGTGCCAGCAGGGACTGGTCAGAGGGGGAGAGTACAGATACGCAGTATTTT.

This rearrangement joins TRBV28 to TRBJ1-2; 7 bases align to TRBD1. CDR3 length equals 14 residues. The V and J ends lost 5 bases and 6 bases, in that order; junction bases with no gene match: 9. CDR1 and CDR2 from the germline V gene are MDHEN and SYDVKM. CDR3 sequence: CASSPQGSRDGYTF. CDR3 nucleotide sequence: TGTGCCAGCAGTCCACAGGGGAGTAGAGATGGCTACACCTTC.